This T cell receptor (beta chain) derives from a study of response to subunit inactivated influenza vaccine. CDR1 is DFQATT and CDR2 is SNEGSKA in the germline V gene (reference sequence). The CDR3 totals 13 residues. MiXCR, applied by TCRdb to the RT-PCR reads, yields one record per CDR3 protein. The sample yields a few hundred thousand distinct CDR3 sequences, approximately 11% seen once. This clonotype was recorded a few times. This sequence joins TRBV20-1 and TRBJ2-5; D possibly matches TRBD1 or TRBD2 (6 bases each). The input for sequencing was PBMCs from blood, taken 35 to 45 days after vaccination. The sequence was obtained from a middle-aged man who received an inactivated influenza vaccine. The CDR3 sequence is CSKTTGAGETQYF. CDR3 bases: TGCAGCAAAACTACGGGGGCGGGGGAGACCCAGTACTTC.